This T cell receptor beta chain was recovered during a study of cytomegalovirus exposure and HLA in healthy donors. Trimming shortened V by 6 bases and J by 4 bases, and 12 bases separated the two germline ends. CDR3 length: 14 residues. Germline CDR1 is MDHEN and CDR2 is SYDVKM. The PCR had 60 Vbeta and 13 Jbeta primers. The protocol was immunoSEQ multiplex PCR, while the TCRdb copy is restricted to in-frame clones and leaves out a portion. The top ten hold under 2.5% of the sample, which has around 94,000 clones, roughly 83% seen once. Specimen: PBMCs. The chain employs TRBV28 and TRBJ1-4; D is perhaps TRBD1 (5 bases). The source of this sequence is a man between 18 and 35 years old in good health and CMV-seronegative. CDR3 sequence: CASRAPGGNEKLFF. The CDR3 nucleotides are TGTGCCAGCAGGGCTCCGGGGGGTAATGAAAAACTGTTTTTT.